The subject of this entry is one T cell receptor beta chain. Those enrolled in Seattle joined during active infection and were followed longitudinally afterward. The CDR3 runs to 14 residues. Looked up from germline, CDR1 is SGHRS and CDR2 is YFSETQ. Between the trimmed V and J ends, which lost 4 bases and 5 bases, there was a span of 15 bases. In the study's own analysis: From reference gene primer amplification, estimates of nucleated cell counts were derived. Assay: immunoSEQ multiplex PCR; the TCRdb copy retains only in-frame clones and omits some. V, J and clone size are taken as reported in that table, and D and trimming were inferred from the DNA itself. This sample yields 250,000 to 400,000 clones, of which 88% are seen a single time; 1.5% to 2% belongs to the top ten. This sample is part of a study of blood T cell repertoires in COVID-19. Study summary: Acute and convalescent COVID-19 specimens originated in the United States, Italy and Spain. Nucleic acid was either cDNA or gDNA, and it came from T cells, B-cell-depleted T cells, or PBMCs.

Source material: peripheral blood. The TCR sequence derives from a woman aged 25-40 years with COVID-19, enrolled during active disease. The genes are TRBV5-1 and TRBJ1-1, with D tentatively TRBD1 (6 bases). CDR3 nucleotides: TGCGCCAGCAGCAGGTACAGGGAGGGTACTGAAGCTTTCTTT. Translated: CASSRYREGTEAFF. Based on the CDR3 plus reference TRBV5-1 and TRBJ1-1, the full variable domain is KAGVTQTPRYLIKTRGQQVTLSCSPISGHRSVSWYQQTPGQGLQFLFEYFSETQRNKGNFPGRFSGRQFSNSRSEMNVSTLELGDSALYLCASSRYREGTEAFFGQGTRLTVV.